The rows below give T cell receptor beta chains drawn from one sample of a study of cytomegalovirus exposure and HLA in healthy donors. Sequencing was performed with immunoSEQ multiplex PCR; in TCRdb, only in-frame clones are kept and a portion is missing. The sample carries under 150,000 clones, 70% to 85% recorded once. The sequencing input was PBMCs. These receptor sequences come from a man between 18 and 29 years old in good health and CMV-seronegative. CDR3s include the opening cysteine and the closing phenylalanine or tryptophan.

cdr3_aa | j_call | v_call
CASSMRQGAAGNTIYF | TRBJ1-3 | TRBV19
CAISELGHNQPQHF | TRBJ1-5 | TRBV10-3
CASSQWAGRANEQFF | TRBJ2-1 | TRBV5-1
CASRWTRLFGEAFF | TRBJ1-1 | TRBV6-5
CASSFRVFLTGNQPQHF | TRBJ1-5 | TRBV28
CASSVSGLIGNTIYF | TRBJ1-3 | TRBV9
CASSLTGGTDTQYF | TRBJ2-3 | TRBV6-4
CASSPRQGWTDTQYF | TRBJ2-3 | TRBV28
CASSPGTGLNYGYTF | TRBJ1-2 | TRBV6-5
CASSFRPGEVYNEQFF | TRBJ2-1 | TRBV11-2
CASSGQGSNTEAFF | TRBJ1-1 | TRBV6-5
CASSPRGGLSGNTIYF | TRBJ1-3 | TRBV27
CASRVTGGASHEQYF | TRBJ2-7 | TRBV5-6
CASSLGDSSTDTQYF | TRBJ2-3 | TRBV7-2
CSAAWSYEQYF | - | TRBV29-1
CASSYSQGNYGYTF | TRBJ1-2 | TRBV6-6
CAISDPDREGHYGYTF | TRBJ1-2 | TRBV10-3
CSSSGGNTEAFF | TRBJ1-1 | TRBV7-9
CASSLARQGADTQYF | TRBJ2-3 | TRBV11-2
CASSFRAGVNTGELFF | TRBJ2-2 | TRBV5-1
CATSRVGGGHNEQFF | TRBJ2-1 | TRBV15
CAGPCLIF | TRBJ1-1 | TRBV6-1
CASSLRFYGYTF | TRBJ1-2 | TRBV5-6
CSVEGQGSYGYTF | TRBJ1-2 | TRBV29-1
CASRGQGLTEAFF | TRBJ1-1 | TRBV2
CASSLTSGTVYNEQFF | TRBJ2-1 | TRBV7-9
CASSSNSYEQYF | TRBJ2-7 | TRBV27
CASSQGGFGTGGDYGYTF | TRBJ1-2 | TRBV14
CASSSGRVGYGYTF | TRBJ1-2 | TRBV6-5
CASSLAEASAAYEQYF | TRBJ2-7 | TRBV5-1
CASISQGGSPLHF | TRBJ1-6 | TRBV2
CATSGTNPYEQYF | TRBJ2-7 | TRBV6-6
CASSDLTGNYGYTF | TRBJ1-2 | TRBV6-1
CASKPDRGGNQPQHF | TRBJ1-5 | TRBV6-5
CASSQDWRGEQFF | TRBJ2-1 | TRBV4-3
CASSDSPGSNTEAFF | TRBJ1-1 | TRBV6-4
CASSSLAGPFLTDTQYF | TRBJ2-3 | TRBV5-1